This T cell receptor (beta chain) was sequenced for a study of CD8+ T cells in alopecia areata. Findings and caveats of the study: Sequenced scalp T cells also include alphabeta T cells resident in normal skin.

The investigators collected lesional scalp punch biopsies and peripheral blood from alopecia areata patients. It was cDNA, reverse transcribed from extracted RNA, that served as the sequencing template. Profiled with immunoSEQ multiplex PCR; TCRdb holds only in-frame clones, not every one. The data show 98,000 or so clones, with under 65% seen just once and approximately 23% held by the top ten. V was trimmed by 5 bases and J by 2 bases, leaving 17 bases between them. The CDR3 is 15 amino acids. The germline CDR1 and CDR2 sequences are SQVTM and ANQGSEA. This clone appeared a few times. The antigen remains unidentified.

The sample consisted of NKG2D-low CD8+ T cells sorted from blood. This TCR derives from a human donor with alopecia areata. The chain recombines TRBV29-1 with TRBJ2-3, with D perhaps given as TRBD1 or TRBD2 (5 bases each). In DNA form, the CDR3 reads TGCAGCGTTATACACAGTGAGGGGTTCACAGATACGCAGTATTTT. Its protein product is CSVIHSEGFTDTQYF.